The clone carrying this T cell receptor beta chain was found once. Its antigen remains unidentified. All the patients suffered relapse after autologous stem cell transplantation, and brentuximab vedotin exposure differed. These data are taken from a study of PD-1 blockade in classical Hodgkin lymphoma. This CDR3 is built from 13 residues. V was trimmed by 7 bases and J by 1 base, leaving 5 bases between them. From germline, CDR1 is ENHRY and CDR2 SYGVKD. Only in-frame clones appear in the TCRdb table, and some are missing; sequencing was by immunoSEQ multiplex PCR. The sample lists some 21,000 clones, roughly 72% seen once, with about a fifth in the top ten. Study-level results: Newly diagnosed patients had baseline TCR diversity that was reportedly lower than that of healthy donors. Repertoire differences have undefined causes, possibly disease activity or prior therapy.

The sequencing here drew on peripheral blood mononuclear cells (PBMCs), taken at baseline. The genes are TRBV10-3 and TRBJ2-6; D call uncertain. The clonotype was recovered from a human donor with classical Hodgkin lymphoma. The CDR3 DNA reads as TGTGCCATCACTGGTTCTGGGGCCAACGTCCTGACTTTC. It specifies CAITGSGANVLTF.